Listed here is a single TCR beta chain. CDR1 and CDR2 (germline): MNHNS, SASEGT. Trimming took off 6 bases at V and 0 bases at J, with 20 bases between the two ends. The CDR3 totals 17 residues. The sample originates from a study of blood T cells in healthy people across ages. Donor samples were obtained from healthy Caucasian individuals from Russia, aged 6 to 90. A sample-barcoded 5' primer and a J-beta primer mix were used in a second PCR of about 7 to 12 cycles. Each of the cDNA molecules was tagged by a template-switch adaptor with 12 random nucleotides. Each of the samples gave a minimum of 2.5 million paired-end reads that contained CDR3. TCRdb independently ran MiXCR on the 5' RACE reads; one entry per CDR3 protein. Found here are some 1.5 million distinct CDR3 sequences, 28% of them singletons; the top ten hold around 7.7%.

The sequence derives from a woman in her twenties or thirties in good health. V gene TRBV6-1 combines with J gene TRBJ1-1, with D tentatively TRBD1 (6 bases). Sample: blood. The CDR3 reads CASRIRQAGNLNTEAFF. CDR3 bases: TGTGCCAGCAGGATCCGACAGGCGGGAAACTTGAACACTGAAGCTTTCTTT.